Following are 11 T cell receptor beta chains from one sample sequenced in a study of OX40 agonist ivuxolimab in advanced cancers. Some clones are missing from TCRdb's copy, which holds only in-frame ones; the method was immunoSEQ multiplex PCR. This table holds about 62,000 clones, about 80% found once. Specimen: CD4+ or CD8+ T cells sorted from blood, collected in a trial of the OX40 agonist ivuxolimab. The receptors stem from an adult with an advanced solid tumor such as melanoma, head and neck, liver or kidney cancer.

The CDR3 bases are TGCGCCAGCAGCCAAGATAAAGAAGAGGGGGCCTACGAGCAGTACTTC. Translating gives CASSQDKEEGAYEQYF. The V gene is TRBV4-1, the J gene TRBJ2-7; D is possibly TRBD1 (6 bases). Trimming stripped 0 bases from V and 2 bases from J, with 14 bases between. The CDR3 covers 16 residues. Per the germline V gene, CDR1 is MGHRA and CDR2 is YSYEKL.

The chain joins TRBV15 to TRBJ1-4; 10 bases agree with TRBD1. The V gene end was trimmed by 4 bases and the J gene end by 7 bases; junction bases not matched to a gene: 6. Germline V lookup: CDR1 LNHNV, CDR2 YYDKDF (reference sequence). CDR3 length equals 15 residues. The CDR3 region is CATSIWTGGGEKLFF. DNA for the CDR3: TGTGCCACCAGCATCTGGACAGGGGGGGGTGAAAAACTGTTTTTT.

This chain uses TRBV4-1 with TRBJ1-2, with D possibly matching TRBD1 (5 bases). CDR1 and CDR2 (germline): MGHRA, YSYEKL. This CDR3 is 14 amino acids long. The ends were cut back, 1 base at V and 2 bases at J, with 8 bases in the middle. The CDR3, as DNA: TGCGCCAGCAGCCAAGCCAGGGCCAACTATGGCTACACCTTC. Translation: CASSQARANYGYTF.

This chain joins TRBV7-2 and TRBJ2-2; D is ambiguous. The CDR3 is 15 amino acids. The germline CDR1 and CDR2 sequences are SGHTA and FQGNSA. With 1 base removed from V and 5 bases from J, the gap between germline ends came to 11 bases. CDR3 in amino acids: CASSLDLATTGELFF. The CDR3 nucleotides are TGTGCCAGCAGCTTAGATCTGGCAACAACCGGGGAGCTGTTTTTT.

This clone has only a few counts. V and J are TRBV5-6 and TRBJ2-1; D could derive from TRBD1 or TRBD2 (5 bases each). The CDR3 spans 18 residues. The germline CDR1 and CDR2 sequences are SGHDT and YYEEEE. Between the trimmed V and J ends, which lost 4 bases and 1 base, there was a span of 21 bases. CDR3 coding DNA: TGTGCCAGCAGCGCCTCCGATAGGGGAGTGCTGTCCTACAATGAGCAGTTCTTC. The encoded protein is CASSASDRGVLSYNEQFF.

This rearrangement joins TRBV7-2 to TRBJ2-5, with 10 bases aligning to TRBD2. The CDR3 has 16 amino acids. Germline trimming cut 5 bases from V and 5 bases from J; bases unmatched to any gene: 11. Per germline, CDR1 SGHTA and CDR2 FQGNSA. The CDR3 region has the DNA TGTGCCAGCAGCGGACTAGCGGTTAGGGCGGGGGAGACCCAGTACTTC. This encodes CASSGLAVRAGETQYF.

The rearrangement links TRBV11-2 to TRBJ2-5, with D perhaps being TRBD1 or TRBD2 (6 bases each). The V gene's germline CDR1 is SGHAT and CDR2 FQNNGV. Trimming left V 1 base short and J 0 bases short, with 15 bases between. The CDR3 sequence is 17 residues long. The CDR3 region is CASSLVGGSLYQETQYF. The CDR3 coding sequence is TGTGCCAGCAGCTTAGTCGGGGGCAGCTTGTACCAAGAGACCCAGTACTTC.

The chain has TRBV9 and TRBJ1-1, with D maybe TRBD1 (5 bases). Trimming pared 4 bases from V and 4 bases from J, leaving 14 bases between. Germline CDR1 is SGDLS and CDR2 is YYNGEE. The CDR3 consists of 14 residues. The CDR3 nucleotides are TGTGCCAGCAGCCACCCTGGGGGAGGCACTGAAGCTTTCTTT. As protein: CASSHPGGGTEAFF. Full variable domain (outside the CDR3, taken from reference TRBV9 and TRBJ1-1): DSGVTQTPKHLITATGQRVTLRCSPRSGDLSVYWYQQSLDQGLQFLIQYYNGEERAKGNILERFSAQQFPDLHSELNLSSLELGDSALYFCASSHPGGGTEAFFGQGTRLTVV.

V is TRBV19 and J is TRBJ2-7; 11 bases are shared with TRBD1. V lost 5 bases to trimming and J lost 0 bases; unmatched junction nucleotides: 6. CDR1 is LNHDA, CDR2 SQIVND, per germline (reference sequence). CDR3 length: 16 residues. In DNA form, the CDR3 reads TGTGCCAGTAGTTCTGGGACAGGGGGAGGCTCCTACGAGCAGTACTTC. This gives the protein CASSSGTGGGSYEQYF.

The chain employs TRBV19 and TRBJ1-5; the D gene is possibly TRBD1 (6 bases). There are 16 residues in the CDR3. From germline, CDR1 is LNHDA and CDR2 SQIVND (reference sequence). Between the trimmed V and J ends, which lost 5 bases and 7 bases, there was a span of 21 bases. In nucleotides, the CDR3 is TGTGCCAGTAGTCCAATTAACAGGGATTATACGCAGCCCCAGCATTTT. Encoded protein: CASSPINRDYTQPQHF.

J is TRBJ1-3 and V is TRBV2; the D gene is possibly TRBD1 (5 bases). The V and J ends lost 7 bases and 2 bases respectively, with 9 bases between them. Germline V gene sequence: CDR1 SNHLY, CDR2 FYNNEI. The CDR3 has 13 amino acids. Here the CDR3 DNA reads TGTGCCAGCATGCAGGGCACTGGAAACACCATATATTTT. This sequence encodes CASMQGTGNTIYF.